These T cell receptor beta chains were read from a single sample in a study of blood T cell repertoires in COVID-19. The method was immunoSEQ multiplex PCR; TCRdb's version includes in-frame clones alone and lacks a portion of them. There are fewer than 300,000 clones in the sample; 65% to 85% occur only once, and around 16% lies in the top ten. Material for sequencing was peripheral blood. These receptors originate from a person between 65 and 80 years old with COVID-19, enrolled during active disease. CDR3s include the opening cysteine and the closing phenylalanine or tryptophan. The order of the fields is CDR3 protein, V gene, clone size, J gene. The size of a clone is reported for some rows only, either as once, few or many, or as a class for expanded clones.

CASRRTGSGNTIYF | TRBV3-1/TRBV3-2 | NA | TRBJ1-3
CASSFFTGQNYGYTF | TRBV27 | few | TRBJ1-2
CASVTRANLYEQYF | TRBV21-1 | NA | TRBJ2-7
CATSDLSSAGGRNEQFF | TRBV24-1 | once | TRBJ2-1
CASSLRDRDGCEQYF | TRBV7-3 | few | TRBJ2-7
CASSLSPEAFF | TRBV11-2 | NA | TRBJ1-1
CASSHLGGLERRDWNEQFF | TRBV6-2/TRBV6-3 | NA | TRBJ2-1
CASSLGPLGPLHF | TRBV7-2 | NA | TRBJ1-6
CSASRTGDQPQHF | TRBV20-1 | NA | TRBJ1-5
CASSRDRGDSNQPQHF | TRBV5-5 | NA | TRBJ1-5
CASSSPGQLNQPQHF | TRBV7-8 | NA | TRBJ1-5
CASSLSGMNTEAFF | TRBV19 | few | TRBJ1-1
CASSQGGRAYTDTQYF | TRBV4-1 | NA | TRBJ2-3
CASSFGETQYF | TRBV12-3/TRBV12-4 | NA | TRBJ2-7
CASSYSLRYEQYF | TRBV6-2/TRBV6-3 | NA | TRBJ2-7
CASSSGNRVRFLYEQYF | TRBV7-8 | NA | TRBJ2-7
CASRRAGGPTEAFF | TRBV27 | NA | TRBJ1-1
CASSLAPGGSNQPQHF | TRBV5-1 | NA | TRBJ1-5
CASSVTGSSYEQYF | TRBV7-9 | NA | TRBJ2-7
CASRSGPAGYEQYF | TRBV28 | once | TRBJ2-7
CASSHEGARSPLHF | TRBV3-1/TRBV3-2 | once | TRBJ1-6
CARSLDGIGAGNTIYF | TRBV5-3 | NA | TRBJ1-3
CASGRGGGSDTQYF | TRBV2 | NA | TRBJ2-3
CASSHRPGLVGDTQYF | TRBV3-1/TRBV3-2 | once | TRBJ2-3
CASSLLGWDTEAFF | TRBV27 | NA | TRBJ1-1
CASSPDREAGNTIYF | TRBV4-3 | once | TRBJ1-3
CASSIDDRASSNQPQHF | TRBV7-2 | NA | TRBJ1-5
CASSYSGQNEKLFF | TRBV6-5 | NA | TRBJ1-4
CASRQGMTTEAFF | TRBV6-5 | NA | TRBJ1-1
CASSLPQGRAGGKNSYEQYF | TRBV2 | few | TRBJ2-7
CASSRLAGATSSYEQYF | TRBV27 | NA | TRBJ2-7
CASSQTNVHEQYF | TRBV5-4 | once | TRBJ2-7
CASSQDVACFGGSNQPQHF | TRBV14 | NA | TRBJ1-5
CASGTDNNEQFF | TRBV3-1/TRBV3-2 | NA | TRBJ2-1
CASSSQGADNSPLHF | TRBV11-2 | NA | TRBJ1-6
CASSLYSTDTQYF | TRBV5-4 | few | TRBJ2-3
CASSDLGGNEQFF | TRBV5-1 | once | TRBJ2-1
CASSQIYEQYF | TRBV6-2/TRBV6-3 | few | TRBJ2-7
CASSSGLAGGAAKTQYF | TRBV11-3 | NA | TRBJ2-5
CASSPRGSGRSTDTQYF | TRBV27 | NA | TRBJ2-3
CSVFLRDSYEQYF | TRBV29-1 | NA | TRBJ2-7
CASYSTGTGGGGNYGYTF | TRBV19 | NA | TRBJ1-2
CASSEGLGSNEQFF | TRBV2 | NA | TRBJ2-1
CASSDGQGGNTIYF | TRBV9 | NA | TRBJ1-3
CASSSSDRFNYEQYF | TRBV6-6 | NA | TRBJ2-7
CASSGGADTINYGYTF | TRBV28 | few | TRBJ1-2
CASSAPPGVTRGYTF | TRBV19 | NA | TRBJ1-2